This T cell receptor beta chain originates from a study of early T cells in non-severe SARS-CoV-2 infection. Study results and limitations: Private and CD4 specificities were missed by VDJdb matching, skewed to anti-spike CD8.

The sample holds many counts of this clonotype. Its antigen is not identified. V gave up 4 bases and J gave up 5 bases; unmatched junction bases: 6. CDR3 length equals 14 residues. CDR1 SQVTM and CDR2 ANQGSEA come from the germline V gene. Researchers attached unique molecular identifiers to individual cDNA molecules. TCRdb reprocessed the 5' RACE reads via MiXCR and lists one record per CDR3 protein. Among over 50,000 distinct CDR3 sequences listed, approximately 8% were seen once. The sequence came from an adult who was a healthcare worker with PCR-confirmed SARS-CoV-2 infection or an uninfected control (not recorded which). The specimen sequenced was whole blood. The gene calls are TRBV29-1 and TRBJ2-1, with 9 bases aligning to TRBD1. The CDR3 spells CSVVGDRVDNEQFF. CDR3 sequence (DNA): TGCAGCGTTGTGGGGGACAGGGTAGACAATGAGCAGTTCTTC.